One and the same sample provided the 15 T cell receptor beta chains below, sequenced in a study of blood T cell repertoires in COVID-19. Libraries were prepared by immunoSEQ multiplex PCR; TCRdb keeps only in-frame clonotypes and omits some of them. Of about 410,000 clones in the sample, more than 80% are singletons; the top ten hold almost 1.5%. Sequences were obtained from peripheral blood. The receptor source for this set is a woman aged 30 to 39 with active or convalescent COVID-19.

DNA of the CDR3: TGTGCCAGCAGCCAAGAGCGGGAGTCCAAGAACACCGGGGAGCTGTTTTTT. Protein product: CASSQERESKNTGELFF. The chain has TRBV14 and TRBJ2-2, with 7 bases aligning to TRBD2. V shed 0 bases, J shed 1 base, and the junction held 5 bases outside the gene matches. The length of the CDR3 is 17 residues. Germline V lookup: CDR1 SGHDN, CDR2 FVKESK. Supplemented by reference TRBV14 and TRBJ2-2, the full variable domain reads EAGVTQFPSHSVIEKGQTVTLRCDPISGHDNLYWYRRVMGKEIKFLLHFVKESKQDESGMPNNRFLAERTGGTYSTLKVQPAELEDSGVYFCASSQERESKNTGELFFGEGSRLTVL.

This clone was counted between two and nine times. J is TRBJ1-5 and V is TRBV6-1; D unclear. CDR1 is MNHNS, CDR2 SASEGT, per germline. The V end was cut by 2 bases, the J end by 0 bases, with 11 bases between. The CDR3 runs to 16 residues. The CDR3: CASSELGPDSNQPQHF. DNA for the CDR3: TGTGCCAGCAGTGAATTGGGCCCAGATAGCAATCAGCCCCAGCATTTT.

V usage is TRBV5-1 and J usage is TRBJ1-1; D uncertain. The CDR3 length is 11 residues. V was shortened by 9 bases and J by 4 bases, with 10 bases between the two germline ends. Germline V lookup: CDR1 SGHRS, CDR2 YFSETQ. CDR3 region: CAKAQATEAFF. CDR3 DNA sequence: TGCGCCAAGGCCCAGGCCACTGAAGCTTTCTTT.

This chain connects TRBV10-1 to TRBJ2-1; TRBD2 matches at 10 bases. Germline trimming cut 6 bases from V and 5 bases from J; bases unmatched to any gene: 4. The CDR3 sequence is 14 residues long. In germline, CDR1 is WNHNN, CDR2 SYGVQD (reference sequence). The CDR3 region has the DNA TGCGCCAGCAGCCCTAGCGGGGGAAACAATGAGCAGTTCTTC. It encodes CASSPSGGNNEQFF.

This clone has only one observation. The CDR3 nucleotides are TGTGCCAGCAGTTACCCCGGACAGGGGTACGAGCAGTACTTC. The encoded protein is CASSYPGQGYEQYF. The rearrangement uses TRBV6-2 or TRBV6-3 and TRBJ2-7; 9 nucleotides match TRBD1. This CDR3 region has 14 residues. Germline CDR1 and CDR2: MNHEY and SVGEGT. The V gene end was trimmed by 2 bases and the J gene end by 4 bases; junction bases not matched to a gene: 3.

The chain employs TRBV11-2 and TRBJ2-3; no clear D. This CDR3 has 12 residues. Trimming pared 10 bases from V and 4 bases from J, leaving 12 bases between. Germline-derived CDR1 and CDR2 are SGHAT and FQNNGV. The DNA of the CDR3 is TGTGCCACCTCCAGTATGGCAGATACGCAGTATTTT. Translation: CATSSMADTQYF.

V gene TRBV27 combines with J gene TRBJ1-6; D might be TRBD1 (6 bases). V was pared by 5 bases and J by 3 bases, with 11 bases between. Germline CDR1 reads MNHEY; CDR2 reads SMNVEV (reference sequence). This CDR3 has 15 amino acids. The CDR3 DNA is TGTGCCAGCAGTCTAGGGGGAAACTATAATTCACCCCTCCACTTT. Encoded protein: CASSLGGNYNSPLHF.

CDR3 residues: CASTSSGGPLVGHNEQFF. CDR3 bases: TGTGCCAGCACCTCTAGCGGGGGGCCTTTGGTGGGGCACAATGAGCAGTTCTTC. The chain is built from TRBV5-8 and TRBJ2-1; 11 nucleotides align to TRBD2. Germline V gene lookup returns CDR1 SGHTS and CDR2 YDEGEE. The CDR3 runs 18 residues. V shed 6 bases, J shed 5 bases, and the junction held 16 bases outside the gene matches.

CDR3 protein: CASSQGAGVLEQYF. CDR3 nucleotides: TGCGCCAGCAGCCAAGGAGCGGGAGTGTTAGAGCAGTACTTC. The J gene is TRBJ2-7, the V gene TRBV4-1; 8 nucleotides line up with TRBD2. Germline V gene data show CDR1 as MGHRA and CDR2 as YSYEKL. V dropped 1 base and J dropped 7; count of bases not matched to a gene: 6. This CDR3 spans 14 amino acids.

This clone came up once. The genes are TRBV12-3 or TRBV12-4 and TRBJ1-1, with 7 bases matching TRBD1. V was pared by 6 bases and J by 5 bases, with 6 bases of the junction left unmatched. This CDR3 comprises 13 residues. The CDR3 protein is CASSQGGWTEAFF. In DNA, the CDR3 is TGTGCCAGCAGCCAGGGGGGTTGGACTGAAGCTTTCTTT.

CDR3 sequence reads: CASSESGTHTYGYTF. The CDR3 DNA is TGTGCCAGCAGTGAATCCGGGACTCACACTTATGGCTACACCTTC. The chain has TRBV6-4 and TRBJ1-2; possibly TRBD1 for D (5 bases). The germline V gene encodes CDR1 MRHNA and CDR2 SNTAGT. The V end was cut by 3 bases, the J end by 5 bases, with 16 bases between. The CDR3 runs 15 residues.

In its sample, this clone was seen once. The rearrangement joins TRBV19 to TRBJ1-2, with D maybe TRBD1 (5 bases). The CDR3 covers 14 residues. The V gene's germline CDR1 is LNHDA and CDR2 SQIVND (reference sequence). V lost 7 bases and J 5 bases, leaving 17 bases between the germline ends. Here the CDR3 reads CASKGEGAGYGYTF. Written as DNA, the CDR3 is TGTGCCAGTAAGGGCGAAGGGGCTGGTTATGGCTACACCTTC.

V and J are TRBV5-5 and TRBJ2-5, with 8 nucleotides matching TRBD2. CDR1 and CDR2 from the germline V gene are SGHKS and YYEKEE (reference sequence). Trimming at V came to 4 bases and at J to 4 bases, leaving 15 bases not matched to a gene. This CDR3 has 17 amino acids. The CDR3 DNA reads as TGTGCCAGCAGCACATCAAGACTAGCGCCGGGGCGAGAGACCCAGTACTTC. Protein sequence: CASSTSRLAPGRETQYF.

The CDR3 DNA reads TGTGCCAGCAGCCTAACCGCTAGCGCAGATACGCAGTATTTT. It codes for CASSLTASADTQYF. J is TRBJ2-3 and V is TRBV6-2 or TRBV6-3; possible D gene TRBD2, 6 bases. The germline V gene encodes CDR1 MNHEY and CDR2 SVGEGT. V lost 6 bases and J lost 4, with 14 bases in between. This CDR3 spans 14 amino acids.

V and J are TRBV24-1 and TRBJ2-1; 9 positions match TRBD2. CDR1 and CDR2 (germline): KGHDR, SFDVKD. This CDR3 has 13 amino acids. The V gene end was trimmed by 10 bases and the J gene end by 7 bases; junction bases not matched to a gene: 7. CDR3 protein: CATGGLASNEQFF. As DNA, the CDR3 is TGTGCCACTGGTGGACTAGCGTCGAATGAGCAGTTCTTC.